The source of this T cell receptor beta chain is a study of TIL therapy for anti-PD-1-resistant metastatic lung cancer. This was the immunoSEQ v3 assay. Survey-level samples got 1.5 million to 2 million read pairs; deep-level samples got about 5-6 million. TCRdb's table, derived via immunoSEQ multiplex PCR, lists solely in-frame clones and lacks some. The sample lists 45,000 to 60,000 clones; less than 85% were seen once. Time point denoted: pre-treatment sample, taken before nivolumab and TIL therapy. Tumor tissue came from excised metastases, mostly pleural nodules or supraclavicular lymph nodes. Enrollment ran from late 2017 to early 2020. This sequence originates from a person aged 25 to 80 with non-small cell lung cancer. The sample in question was tumor tissue, obtained at baseline.

The CDR3 region is CASSRRGGTSGRYEQYF. DNA for the CDR3: TGCGCCAGCAGCCGGAGGGGAGGAACTAGCGGGAGATACGAGCAGTACTTC. The gene calls are TRBV5-1 and TRBJ2-7; 11 bases fit TRBD2. In germline, CDR1 is SGHRS, CDR2 YFSETQ. Trimming took 4 bases from V and 4 from J; bases not matched to a gene: 13. This CDR3 contains 17 residues.